One sample yielded the 6 T cell receptor beta chains listed below, sequenced in a study of radiation and T cells in renal cell carcinoma. Only in-frame clones appear in the TCRdb table, and some are missing; sequencing was by immunoSEQ multiplex PCR. The table shows under 65,000 clones, with roughly 79% occurring only once. Time point here: baseline pretreatment blood. Specified treatment: 15 Gy SBRT to primary tumor, nephrectomy 4 weeks later. Sequencing was performed on blood, taken from a patient whose treatment included radiotherapy and nephrectomy. The source is a man in his fifties or sixties with renal cell carcinoma.

The chain carries TRBV5-5 and TRBJ2-7; 7 bases map to TRBD2. J lost 0 bases, V lost 0 bases, and 0 bases had no gene match. The CDR3 runs to 14 residues. From germline, CDR1 is SGHKS and CDR2 YYEKEE (reference sequence). The CDR3 protein is CASSLAGGSYEQYV. The CDR3 DNA reads as TGTGCCAGCAGCTTGGCGGGAGGCTCCTACGAGCAGTACGTC.

V usage is TRBV4-3 and J usage is TRBJ2-7, with unresolved D. The germline gives CDR1 LGHNA, CDR2 YSLEER. The CDR3 is made up of 15 amino acids. Trimming took 0 bases from V and 4 from J, leaving 13 bases between them. The CDR3 DNA is TGCGCCAGCAGCCAAGATCGTGGGGATGGGTACGAGCAGTACTTC. Encoded protein: CASSQDRGDGYEQYF.

This chain uses TRBV7-9 with TRBJ2-1, with 12 bases fitting TRBD2. Germline loops: CDR1 SEHNR, CDR2 FQNEAQ (reference sequence). The J segment lost 8 bases and the V segment lost 5 bases, leaving 16 bases of the junction unmatched. The CDR3 contains 18 residues. CDR3 sequence (DNA): TGTGCCAGCAGCACCGGGACTAGCGGGTCCCTGTGGGGGGATGAGCAGTTCTTC. Translated, it gives CASSTGTSGSLWGDEQFF.

The chain joins TRBV7-9 to TRBJ2-7; TRBD1 agrees at 11 bases. V was pared by 4 bases and J by 5 bases, with 4 bases of the junction left unmatched. The germline gives CDR1 SEHNR, CDR2 FQNEAQ (reference sequence). The CDR3 spans 14 residues. CDR3 sequence reads: CASSSWTGGDEQYF. The CDR3 coding sequence is TGTGCCAGCAGCTCATGGACAGGGGGCGACGAGCAGTACTTC.

The rearrangement links TRBV6-5 to TRBJ2-5; TRBD2 matches 8 bases. The CDR3 totals 14 residues. The germline gives CDR1 MNHEY, CDR2 SVGAGI. The V segment lost 10 bases and the J segment 5 bases; nucleotides outside the gene matches: 12. The chain's CDR3 is CATLRAGGLETQYF. In DNA, the CDR3 is TGTGCCACCCTCCGGGCGGGGGGTCTGGAGACCCAGTACTTC.

This clone was counted ten times or more. The chain joins TRBV19 to TRBJ1-1; D is ambiguous. V was trimmed by 10 bases and J by 5 bases, leaving 17 bases between them. CDR1 LNHDA and CDR2 SQIVND come from the germline V gene (reference sequence). The CDR3 runs 13 residues. For the CDR3, the DNA is TGTGCCACCCTAGGGTCGGCGGGGACTGAAGCTTTCTTT. It specifies CATLGSAGTEAFF. Filled out from reference TRBV19 and TRBJ1-1, the complete variable domain reads DGGITQSPKYLFRKEGQNVTLSCEQNLNHDAMYWYRQDPGQGLRLIYYSQIVNDFQKGDIAEGYSVSREKKESFPLTVTSAQKNPTAFYLCATLGSAGTEAFFGQGTRLTVV.